Following are 24 T cell receptor beta chains from one sample sequenced in a study of cytomegalovirus exposure and HLA in healthy donors. Primers included in the PCR were 60 Vbeta and 13 Jbeta primers. The repertoire was sequenced with immunoSEQ multiplex PCR; TCRdb's copy has only in-frame clones and lacks some. The sample includes 150,000 or so clones, approximately 82% seen only once; the top ten take about 3.4%. Source material: PBMCs. These receptors originate from a man between 18 and 29 years old in good health and CMV-seropositive.

The CDR3 here is CASSARDRGTSGRFYEQYF. In DNA, the CDR3 is TGTGCCAGCAGTGCCCGTGACAGGGGGACTAGCGGGAGGTTCTACGAGCAGTACTTC. The genes are TRBV27 and TRBJ2-7; the match to TRBD2 covers 15 bases. The CDR3 contains 19 residues. The germline V gene encodes CDR1 MNHEY and CDR2 SMNVEV (reference sequence). Trimming at V came to 5 bases and at J to 3 bases, leaving 14 bases not matched to a gene.

The chain is built from TRBV11-2 and TRBJ2-1; weak D call: TRBD1 (6 bases). This CDR3 spans 16 amino acids. The germline V gene encodes CDR1 SGHAT and CDR2 FQNNGV. Trimming took off 5 bases at V and 0 bases at J, with 14 bases between the two ends. CDR3 DNA sequence: TGTGCCAGCAGCATCTCAGGGGTCTACTCCTACAATGAGCAGTTCTTC. Translating gives CASSISGVYSYNEQFF.

The CDR3: CASRIGQGVFNNEQFF. In DNA form, the CDR3 reads TGCGCCAGCAGGATTGGACAGGGTGTATTTAACAATGAGCAGTTCTTC. This sequence joins TRBV5-1 and TRBJ2-1, with TRBD1 matching over 8 bases. With 5 bases clipped from V and 5 bases from J, the junction kept 12 bases outside the gene matches. Germline CDR1 and CDR2: SGHRS and YFSETQ. The CDR3 consists of 16 residues.

J is TRBJ2-4 and V is TRBV5-1; tentative D call: TRBD2 (5 bases). The CDR3 totals 13 residues. Germline loops: CDR1 SGHRS, CDR2 YFSETQ. Trimming removed 0 bases from V and 6 bases from J, with 7 bases in between. CDR3 region: CASSLEEGNIQYF. For the CDR3, the DNA is TGCGCCAGCAGCTTGGAAGAGGGAAACATTCAGTACTTC. Variable domain in full (rest from reference TRBV5-1 and TRBJ2-4): KAGVTQTPRYLIKTRGQQVTLSCSPISGHRSVSWYQQTPGQGLQFLFEYFSETQRNKGNFPGRFSGRQFSNSRSEMNVSTLELGDSALYLCASSLEEGNIQYFGAGTRLSVL.

The rearrangement uses TRBV28 and TRBJ1-2; D is uncertain. V was clipped by 5 bases and J by 5 bases, with 21 bases between them. This CDR3 spans 16 amino acids. The germline V gene has CDR1 MDHEN and CDR2 SYDVKM. CDR3 sequence (DNA): TGTGCCAGCAGTCCCAATCCGGGGTCCTCGCCATATGGCTACACCTTC. It codes for CASSPNPGSSPYGYTF.

The CDR3 reads CASSHRAQPQHF. The DNA for the CDR3 is TGTGCCAGTAGTCACAGGGCTCAGCCCCAGCATTTT. The chain uses TRBV19 and TRBJ1-5, with D possibly matching TRBD1 (6 bases). V was pared by 5 bases and J by 6 bases, with 8 bases between. The CDR3 length is 12 residues. Germline V lookup: CDR1 LNHDA, CDR2 SQIVND (reference sequence).

V gene TRBV29-1 combines with J gene TRBJ2-1; the match to TRBD2 covers 12 bases. The V and J ends lost 4 bases and 3 bases, in that order; junction bases with no gene match: 1. CDR1 and CDR2 from the germline V gene are SQVTM and ANQGSEA. The CDR3 is 14 amino acids. The CDR3 nucleotides are TGCAGCGTTGGGACTAGCGGGAACTACAATGAGCAGTTCTTC. It codes for CSVGTSGNYNEQFF.

The chain employs TRBV5-1 and TRBJ2-1; 9 bases fit TRBD2. The length of the CDR3 is 15 residues. The V gene's germline CDR1 is SGHRS and CDR2 YFSETQ. Trimming cost V 7 bases and J 7 bases; bases outside gene matches: 12. The CDR3 loop is CASLGIAGVKNEQFF. In nucleotides, the CDR3 is TGCGCCAGCCTGGGTATAGCGGGAGTTAAGAATGAGCAGTTCTTC.

The chain is built from TRBV7-8 and TRBJ1-1; 8 bases are a match to TRBD1. The junction had 12 bases not matched to a gene; V was cut back by 0 bases and J by 3 bases. The CDR3 loop spans 18 amino acids. The germline V gene has CDR1 SGHVS and CDR2 FQNEAQ. The CDR3 region has the DNA TGTGCCAGCAGCTTAGCGTTCAGGGGGCAGGTGGCGGACACTGAAGCTTTCTTT. This sequence encodes CASSLAFRGQVADTEAFF.

The V call is TRBV7-9, the J call TRBJ2-7; a possible D gene is TRBD1 (5 bases). Germline V gene data show CDR1 as SEHNR and CDR2 as FQNEAQ (reference sequence). The CDR3 is made up of 12 amino acids. The ends were cut back, 2 bases at V and 4 bases at J, with 6 bases in the middle. CDR3 residues: CASSLQGYEQYF. Here the CDR3 DNA reads TGTGCCAGCAGCTTACAGGGTTACGAGCAGTACTTC. Filled out from reference TRBV7-9 and TRBJ2-7, the complete variable domain reads DTGVSQNPRHKITKRGQNVTFRCDPISEHNRLYWYRQTLGQGPEFLTYFQNEAQLEKSRLLSDRFSAERPKGSFSTLEIQRTEQGDSAMYLCASSLQGYEQYFGPGTRLTVT.

The V call is TRBV14, the J call TRBJ2-7; D possibly corresponds to TRBD2 (5 bases). The CDR3 has 14 amino acids. Germline CDR1 is SGHDN and CDR2 is FVKESK. The V gene lost 1 base and the J gene lost 0 bases, with 7 bases spanning the gap. CDR3 DNA: TGTGCCAGCAGCCAAGCGGGGAGCTCCTACGAGCAGTACTTC. Amino acid sequence: CASSQAGSSYEQYF.

The rearrangement links TRBV7-9 to TRBJ1-1; weak D call: TRBD1 (6 bases). Between the trimmed V and J ends, which lost 5 bases and 4 bases, there was a span of 11 bases. The CDR3 contains 13 residues. The germline V gene has CDR1 SEHNR and CDR2 FQNEAQ (reference sequence). Here the CDR3 reads CASSLQGPTEAFF. The CDR3 DNA reads as TGTGCCAGCAGCCTACAGGGACCCACTGAAGCTTTCTTT.

The chain employs TRBV27 and TRBJ2-1, with 7 bases identical to TRBD2. Germline V gene sequence: CDR1 MNHEY, CDR2 SMNVEV (reference sequence). V shed 10 bases, J shed 5 bases, and the junction held 20 bases outside the gene matches. This CDR3 region has 17 residues. In DNA, the CDR3 is TGTGCCACCCATGGGGAGAGCGCGGGAGATGGGGACAATGAGCAGTTCTTC. Protein: CATHGESAGDGDNEQFF.

The sample holds a few counts of this clone. The gene calls are TRBV29-1 and TRBJ2-5; 8 positions match TRBD2. Germline CDR1 reads SQVTM; CDR2 reads ANQGSEA. The length of the CDR3 is 13 residues. The ends lost 1 base at V and 4 bases at J; junction bases unmatched: 2. CDR3 amino acids: CSVEAGGRETQYF. As DNA, the CDR3 is TGCAGCGTTGAAGCGGGAGGGAGAGAGACCCAGTACTTC.

The genes are TRBV7-9 and TRBJ2-7; 7 bases line up with TRBD1. CDR3 length: 13 residues. Germline V lookup: CDR1 SEHNR, CDR2 FQNEAQ (reference sequence). Trimming at V came to 5 bases and at J to 6 bases, leaving 7 bases not matched to a gene. The CDR3 loop is CASSDRVWGEQYF. The CDR3 DNA reads TGTGCCAGCAGCGACAGGGTTTGGGGCGAGCAGTACTTC. Together with reference TRBV7-9 and TRBJ2-7, the CDR3 gives the full variable domain: DTGVSQNPRHKITKRGQNVTFRCDPISEHNRLYWYRQTLGQGPEFLTYFQNEAQLEKSRLLSDRFSAERPKGSFSTLEIQRTEQGDSAMYLCASSDRVWGEQYFGPGTRLTVT.

CDR3 protein: CASSLGGVEAFF. For the CDR3, the DNA is TGTGCCAGCAGTTTAGGGGGGGTTGAAGCTTTCTTT. V is TRBV28 and J is TRBJ1-1; TRBD1 is a possible D gene (5 bases). CDR1 is MDHEN, CDR2 SYDVKM, per germline. This CDR3 comprises 12 residues. V was clipped by 2 bases and J by 7 bases, with 8 bases between them. Variable domain in full (rest from reference TRBV28 and TRBJ1-1): DVKVTQSSRYLVKRTGEKVFLECVQDMDHENMFWYRQDPGLGLRLIYFSYDVKMKEKGDIPEGYSVSREKKERFSLILESASTNQTSMYLCASSLGGVEAFFGQGTRLTVV.

The rearrangement links TRBV5-1 to TRBJ2-7; D is unresolved. Deletions cut 0 bases from V and 0 bases from J, with 16 bases between. The CDR3 runs to 17 residues. Germline V CDR1 and CDR2: SGHRS, YFSETQ. The CDR3 nucleotides read TGCGCCAGCAGCTTGGTAGCAGCCGATCAAGGCTCCTACGAGCAGTACTTC. Residues: CASSLVAADQGSYEQYF. Full variable domain (rest looked up from reference TRBV5-1 and TRBJ2-7): KAGVTQTPRYLIKTRGQQVTLSCSPISGHRSVSWYQQTPGQGLQFLFEYFSETQRNKGNFPGRFSGRQFSNSRSEMNVSTLELGDSALYLCASSLVAADQGSYEQYFGPGTRLTVT.

In this sample, this clone turned up a few times. The chain joins TRBV5-4 to TRBJ2-1, with D maybe TRBD2 (6 bases). V was shortened by 5 bases and J by 0 bases, with 15 bases between the two germline ends. Germline lookup yields CDR1 SGHNT and CDR2 YYREEE (reference sequence). CDR3 size: 16 residues. Here the CDR3 reads CASSYLAVSSYNEQFF. In DNA form, the CDR3 reads TGTGCCAGCAGTTACTTAGCGGTTAGCTCCTACAATGAGCAGTTCTTC.

V and J are TRBV11-3 and TRBJ1-1; D is unclear. The CDR3 totals 16 residues. V was cut by 4 bases and J by 3 bases, with 18 bases left in between. CDR1 and CDR2 from the germline V gene are SGHNT and YENEEA. The CDR3 DNA reads TGTGCCAGCAGCTACTCTCGAATTAGGGAGCACACTGAAGCTTTCTTT. Encoded protein: CASSYSRIREHTEAFF.

V and J are TRBV2 and TRBJ1-2; D remains unclear. The V end was cut by 4 bases, the J end by 6 bases, with 6 bases between. CDR1 and CDR2 (germline): SNHLY, FYNNEI. This CDR3 comprises 11 residues. The CDR3 here is CASSVRDGYTF. CDR3 nucleotide sequence: TGTGCCAGCAGTGTAAGAGATGGCTACACCTTC.

The chain combines TRBV7-2 with TRBJ2-7; D possibly corresponds to TRBD2 (6 bases). The CDR3 contains 15 residues. Germline V gives CDR1 SGHTA, CDR2 FQGNSA. Trimming took 5 bases from V and 3 from J, leaving 17 bases between them. Written as DNA, the CDR3 is TGTGCCAGCAGCCGGGGGTTAGGGAAGGTCTACGAGCAGTACTTC. Amino acids: CASSRGLGKVYEQYF.

The CDR3 DNA reads TGTGCCAGCAGCCCCAGGGAATCCAATCAGCCCCAGCATTTT. Translating gives CASSPRESNQPQHF. This sequence joins TRBV7-9 and TRBJ1-5; D might be TRBD1 (5 bases). This CDR3 is 14 amino acids long. In germline, CDR1 is SEHNR, CDR2 FQNEAQ (reference sequence). The V gene lost 5 bases and the J gene lost 3 bases, with 11 bases spanning the gap.

The chain employs TRBV6-1 and TRBJ1-2; D is possibly TRBD1 (5 bases). The CDR3 is 14 residues long. The germline V and J ends were trimmed by 2 bases and 2 bases, with 9 bases remaining between them. Per the germline V gene, CDR1 is MNHNS and CDR2 is SASEGT. The CDR3: CASSEPGRNYGYTF. CDR3 DNA sequence: TGTGCCAGCAGTGAACCAGGGAGGAACTATGGCTACACCTTC.

In this sample, this clone turned up once. V gene TRBV19 combines with J gene TRBJ2-7, with 7 bases that match TRBD1. CDR1 and CDR2 (germline): LNHDA, SQIVND (reference sequence). With V trimmed by 6 bases and J by 3 bases, 2 bases remained unmatched. The CDR3 sequence is 12 residues long. The CDR3 nucleotides read TGTGCCAGTAGCCGGGACAGCTACGAGCAGTACTTC. Translation: CASSRDSYEQYF.